This TCR beta chain stems from a study of cytomegalovirus exposure and HLA in healthy donors. Study outcomes and limitations: The likely origin of a cluster of highly shared sequence variants was a sequencing artifact. In a later analysis, DRB1 alleles had the most associated TCRs; HLA-C alleles the fewest. It was only CMV serostatus that was available as immune exposure information.

Concerning this clone: What it binds is unknown.

This PCR relied on a set of 60 Vbeta primers and 13 Jbeta primers. Produced via immunoSEQ multiplex PCR; TCRdb's table is partial and in-frame only. The sample has approximately 86,000 clones, approximately 80% seen once. With 3 bases clipped from V and 12 bases from J, the junction kept 13 bases outside the gene matches. Per the germline V gene, CDR1 is SGDLS and CDR2 is YYNGEE. The CDR3 covers 15 residues. The receptor was isolated from a man in his forties or fifties in good health and CMV-seronegative. Sequenced material: PBMCs. This rearrangement joins TRBV9 to TRBJ1-4, with 8 bases aligning to TRBD1. The CDR3 loop reads CASSGPPGQAPELFF. CDR3 coding DNA: TGTGCCAGCAGCGGTCCCCCGGGACAGGCTCCCGAACTGTTTTTT.